The 10 T cell receptor beta chains in this list originate from one sample, sequenced in a study of T cell repertoires in cytomegalovirus infection. These TCRs are of unknown antigen specificity. TCRdb called the reads again in MiXCR, with one record for every CDR3 protein. The sample has some 480,000 distinct CDR3 sequences, around 30% seen once. Sequencing was performed on cultured PBMCs, taken from culture after CMV antigen stimulation. Receptors were obtained from a human donor in good health (CMV status not recorded). Some clones in this sample may be carry-over from other donors' samples.

CDR3 sequence (DNA): TGTGCCATCAGCCGCCGGCTAGCGGGGGAAAGCTGGCAAGAGACCCAGTACTTC. Translating it yields CAISRRLAGESWQETQYF. This chain joins TRBV10-3 and TRBJ2-5; 10 positions match TRBD2. CDR3 length: 18 residues. Looked up from germline, CDR1 is ENHRY and CDR2 is SYGVKD. With V trimmed by 6 bases and J by 2 bases, 15 bases remained unmatched.

The rearrangement links TRBV4-2 to TRBJ1-1, with TRBD1 identical over 7 bases. This CDR3 has 15 residues. V lost 4 bases and J lost 1; bases outside the gene matches: 6. The germline gives CDR1 LGHNA, CDR2 YNFKEQ. The CDR3 bases are TGTGCCAGCAGCCCGCGGGGGACAGAGAACACTGAAGCTTTCTTT. Its protein is CASSPRGTENTEAFF.

The V and J genes are TRBV7-2 and TRBJ2-1; D might be TRBD1 or TRBD2, each matching 5 bases. CDR3 length: 15 residues. Trimming stripped 4 bases from V and 9 bases from J, with 19 bases between. CDR1 and CDR2 (germline): SGHTA, FQGNSA. Here the CDR3 reads CASSSRDPVSGEQFF. CDR3 DNA sequence: TGTGCCAGCAGCTCTAGGGACCCAGTCTCGGGTGAGCAGTTCTTC.

The chain is built from TRBV6-6 and TRBJ1-6, with D unclear. The CDR3 totals 12 residues. Germline CDR1 MNHNY, CDR2 SVGAGI (reference sequence). V gave up 6 bases and J gave up 6 bases, with 6 bases separating them. This CDR3 is CASRTSNSPLHF. The CDR3 DNA is TGTGCCAGCAGGACGAGTAATTCACCCCTCCACTTT.

Many counts were recorded for this clonotype. The J gene is TRBJ2-5, the V gene TRBV7-2, with a weak D call TRBD1 (8 bases). This CDR3 comprises 14 residues. Germline V gives CDR1 SGHTA, CDR2 FQGNSA. V was shortened by 5 bases and J by 3 bases, with 13 bases between the two germline ends. The CDR3 reads CASSAQGGEETQYF. For the CDR3, the DNA is TGTGCCAGCAGCGCACAGGGGGGGGAAGAGACCCAGTACTTC.

The chain combines TRBV7-2 with TRBJ1-1; D unclear. Germline V gene sequence: CDR1 SGHTA, CDR2 FQGNSA. The CDR3 is made up of 16 amino acids. V was trimmed by 0 bases and J by 1 base, leaving 12 bases between them. The CDR3: CASSLALNGGNTEAFF. DNA of the CDR3: TGTGCCAGCAGCTTAGCCCTTAACGGAGGGAACACTGAAGCTTTCTTT.

Ten or more counts support this clonotype. V is TRBV7-8 and J is TRBJ2-2; the match to TRBD1 covers 7 bases. Germline CDR1 SGHVS, CDR2 FQNEAQ. This CDR3 spans 18 amino acids. Trimming took 2 bases from V and 0 from J; bases not matched to a gene: 9. CDR3 bases: TGTGCCAGCAGCTTACCGCCGACAGGGCATACGAACACCGGGGAGCTGTTTTTT. Translated: CASSLPPTGHTNTGELFF.

The genes are TRBV14 and TRBJ2-7, with D perhaps TRBD1 (6 bases). With 3 bases removed from V and 1 base from J, the gap between germline ends came to 10 bases. CDR1 and CDR2 (germline): SGHDN, FVKESK. The CDR3 length is 14 residues. Here the CDR3 reads CASSQGAISYEQYF. The CDR3 DNA reads TGTGCCAGCAGCCAGGGGGCCATTTCCTACGAGCAGTACTTC.

The chain carries TRBV24-1 and TRBJ2-1, with D perhaps given as TRBD1 or TRBD2 (6 bases each). The germline V gene has CDR1 KGHDR and CDR2 SFDVKD. The CDR3 is made up of 15 amino acids. V was cut by 0 bases and J by 9 bases, with 14 bases left in between. The CDR3 nucleotides read TGTGCCACCAGTGATTTGGGAGGGGGGCGCGGTGAGCAGTTCTTC. Protein sequence: CATSDLGGGRGEQFF.

The chain links TRBV7-6 to TRBJ2-3; a possible D gene is TRBD2 (6 bases). This CDR3 has 15 amino acids. Trimming pared 5 bases from V and 1 base from J, leaving 13 bases between. Germline CDR1 reads SGHVS; CDR2 reads FNYEAQ. The CDR3 here is CASSRLWEGTDTQYF. The CDR3 DNA sequence: TGTGCCAGCAGCCGATTGTGGGAGGGCACAGATACGCAGTATTTT.